The 32 T cell receptor beta chains below come from one sample, sequenced in a study of shared clonotypes between healthy human individuals. The repertoire was sequenced with immunoSEQ multiplex PCR; TCRdb's copy has only in-frame clones and lacks some. The sample lists about 2.4 million clones, 80% to 95% occurring once. Sequencing was carried out using naive CD4+ T cells from PBMCs. Regarding subset: CD45RA+ positively selected. Source of these receptors: a man between 18 and 35 years old in good health. Some clones in this sample may be carry-over from other donors' samples.

The CDR3 loop reads CASSLGQPPHSGANVLTF. The CDR3 coding sequence is TGTGCCAGCAGCTTAGGGCAGCCTCCTCACTCTGGGGCCAACGTCCTGACTTTC. The rearrangement links TRBV11-2 to TRBJ2-6; unclear D gene. The V end was cut by 1 base, the J end by 0 bases, with 13 bases between. This CDR3 spans 18 amino acids. CDR1 SGHAT and CDR2 FQNNGV come from the germline V gene.

The chain joins TRBV6-1 to TRBJ2-1; 8 nucleotides line up with TRBD2. V shed 3 bases and J 8 bases; nucleotides not matched to a gene: 3. CDR1 is MNHNS and CDR2 is SASEGT in the germline V gene. CDR3 length: 13 residues. The CDR3 nucleotides are TGTGCCAGCAGTGAGGTCGGGAGGGATGAGCAGTTCTTC. It yields the protein CASSEVGRDEQFF.

The rearrangement joins TRBV6-1 to TRBJ2-3; D possibly matches TRBD1 or TRBD2 (6 bases each). The V and J ends lost 4 bases and 0 bases respectively, with 14 bases between them. The CDR3 consists of 16 residues. Germline assignment: CDR1 MNHNS and CDR2 SASEGT. DNA for the CDR3: TGTGCCAGCAGTGGGGGGGCCTACAGGAGCACAGATACGCAGTATTTT. Amino acid sequence: CASSGGAYRSTDTQYF.

About this clone: The sample has other DNA sequences that encode this CDR3 too. V and J are TRBV18 and TRBJ1-4; 7 bases line up with TRBD1. V shed 3 bases, J shed 2 bases, and the junction held 0 bases outside the gene matches. The CDR3 has 14 residues. Germline values: CDR1 KGHSH, CDR2 LQKENI. CDR3 sequence reads: CASSPTGTNEKLFF. The CDR3 region has the DNA TGTGCCAGCTCACCGACAGGGACTAATGAAAAACTGTTTTTT.

V gene TRBV2 combines with J gene TRBJ1-1, with TRBD1 identical over 9 bases. The trim removed 5 bases at V and 1 base at J, leaving 11 bases unmatched. From germline, CDR1 is SNHLY and CDR2 FYNNEI. The CDR3 has 17 amino acids. The CDR3 DNA reads as TGTGCCAGCAGTCAATACCGGGACAGGGTCTCGAACACTGAAGCTTTCTTT. It encodes CASSQYRDRVSNTEAFF.

The gene calls are TRBV27 and TRBJ1-5; D is uncertain. This CDR3 spans 12 amino acids. Trimming took 3 bases from V and 6 from J, leaving 6 bases between them. CDR1 and CDR2 from the germline V gene are MNHEY and SMNVEV (reference sequence). The CDR3 protein is CASSFGGQPQHF. The CDR3, as DNA: TGTGCCAGCAGTTTTGGAGGTCAGCCCCAGCATTTT.

The V call is TRBV18, the J call TRBJ2-1; the D gene could be TRBD1 or TRBD2 (5 bases each). Germline CDR1 reads KGHSH; CDR2 reads LQKENI. There are 20 residues in the CDR3. V dropped 3 bases and J dropped 6 bases, with 30 bases sitting between them. The DNA of the CDR3 is TGTGCCAGCTCACCCCGCGTCCAGCGGAACAGGCCGGAGGCCGGCAATGAGCAGTTCTTC. Amino acid sequence: CASSPRVQRNRPEAGNEQFF.

The V and J genes are TRBV5-1 and TRBJ2-7; D uncertain. This CDR3 has 14 residues. Germline CDR1 SGHRS, CDR2 YFSETQ. Trimming left V 3 bases short and J 9 bases short, with 19 bases between. CDR3 in DNA: TGCGCCAGCAGCTCCGACCACCAGATCCGGCGGCAGTACTTC. Its translation is CASSSDHQIRRQYF.

The chain combines TRBV2 with TRBJ1-2; no definite D call. From germline, CDR1 is SNHLY and CDR2 FYNNEI. The CDR3 extends over 16 amino acids. The ends were cut back, 6 bases at V and 2 bases at J, with 19 bases in the middle. CDR3 nucleotides: TGTGCCAGCAGCTTTGGTTCCGCTGCCCGAAACTATGGCTACACCTTC. It is translated as CASSFGSAARNYGYTF.

The V call is TRBV2, the J call TRBJ2-5, with 9 bases lining up with TRBD2. Germline V gene sequence: CDR1 SNHLY, CDR2 FYNNEI. CDR3 length: 15 residues. J lost 5 bases, V lost 7 bases, and 11 bases had no gene match. The CDR3 here is CASKRRREGQETQYF. CDR3 DNA: TGTGCCAGCAAGCGTCGGCGGGAGGGCCAGGAGACCCAGTACTTC.

The rearrangement links TRBV28 to TRBJ1-3, with 8 nucleotides matching TRBD1. The CDR3 extends over 17 amino acids. Germline V CDR1 and CDR2: MDHEN, SYDVKM. V lost 5 bases to trimming and J lost 8 bases; unmatched junction nucleotides: 17. CDR3 residues: CASSPSPRTGIDDTIYF. As DNA, the CDR3 is TGTGCCAGCAGTCCCTCCCCGAGGACAGGGATTGACGACACCATATATTTT.

With regard to this clone: Additional DNA sequences in this sample encode the identical CDR3. J is TRBJ2-5 and V is TRBV6-6, with 9 bases identical to TRBD1. CDR3 size: 14 residues. Germline values: CDR1 MNHNY, CDR2 SVGAGI (reference sequence). Trimming cost V 0 bases and J 4 bases; bases outside gene matches: 0. This chain's CDR3 is CASSYSTGGETQYF. The CDR3 DNA reads as TGTGCCAGCAGTTACTCGACAGGGGGAGAGACCCAGTACTTC.

This clone occurred a few times. The chain employs TRBV9 and TRBJ1-4, with a weak D call TRBD1 (6 bases). The V end lost 0 bases, the J end lost 8 bases, and 11 bases lay between the germline ends. Germline V lookup: CDR1 SGDLS, CDR2 YYNGEE. The CDR3 loop spans 14 amino acids. CDR3 loop: CASSVGTGKEKLFF. For the CDR3, the DNA is TGTGCCAGCAGCGTAGGCACAGGGAAAGAAAAACTGTTTTTT.

The gene calls are TRBV29-1 and TRBJ1-1; D is unresolved. The CDR3 is 14 amino acids. Germline V lookup: CDR1 SQVTM, CDR2 ANQGSEA. V lost 1 base to trimming and J lost 3 bases, with 12 bases between them. CDR3 amino acids: CSVEVAGSDTEAFF. In DNA, the CDR3 is TGCAGCGTTGAAGTAGCGGGTTCGGACACTGAAGCTTTCTTT.

The V and J genes are TRBV5-6 and TRBJ1-3; D ambiguous. This CDR3 has 13 residues. Germline CDR1 is SGHDT and CDR2 is YYEEEE. V was pared by 4 bases and J by 0 bases, with 5 bases between. CDR3 protein: CASSRDSGNTIYF. CDR3 DNA: TGTGCCAGCAGCCGCGACTCTGGAAACACCATATATTTT.

Comment on this clone: Within the sample, other DNA sequences also encode this same CDR3. This chain joins TRBV28 and TRBJ2-7, with 7 bases lining up with TRBD2. Germline CDR1 and CDR2: MDHEN and SYDVKM. This CDR3 contains 15 residues. V lost 3 bases, J lost 0 bases, and 5 bases stayed unmatched. CDR3 bases: TGTGCCAGCAGTTTCGGAGCGGGGCACTCCTACGAGCAGTACTTC. Translating gives CASSFGAGHSYEQYF.

This clone turned up a few times. The chain carries TRBV5-8 and TRBJ2-1; D remains ambiguous. Germline V gene lookup returns CDR1 SGHTS and CDR2 YDEGEE. Trimming pared 1 base from V and 0 bases from J, leaving 11 bases between. The CDR3 has 16 residues. Written as DNA, the CDR3 is TGTGCCAGCAGCTTGACCTACCTCAGCTCCTACAATGAGCAGTTCTTC. The encoded protein is CASSLTYLSSYNEQFF.

The chain is built from TRBV28 and TRBJ2-7; weak D call: TRBD2 (6 bases). The germline gives CDR1 MDHEN, CDR2 SYDVKM. The V end lost 3 bases, the J end lost 3 bases, and 12 bases lay between the germline ends. This CDR3 comprises 14 residues. CDR3 bases: TGTGCCAGCAGTTTGGGGGGATGGGGCTACGAGCAGTACTTC. Its protein is CASSLGGWGYEQYF.

This clone has just one count. The rearrangement joins TRBV28 to TRBJ1-5; TRBD1 matches at 9 bases. The CDR3 covers 16 residues. CDR1 and CDR2 (germline): MDHEN, SYDVKM. J lost 7 bases, V lost 5 bases, and 12 bases had no gene match. This CDR3 is CASSLPGQGRLQPQHF. The CDR3 nucleotides are TGTGCCAGCAGTCTCCCGGGACAGGGTAGGTTGCAGCCCCAGCATTTT.

V usage is TRBV25-1 and J usage is TRBJ2-5; TRBD1 is a possible D gene (8 bases). The CDR3 runs 14 residues. Per the germline V gene, CDR1 is MGHDK and CDR2 is SYGVNS. V lost 2 bases to trimming and J lost 7 bases, with 14 bases between them. The CDR3: CASSESGTGGTQYF. CDR3 in DNA: TGTGCCAGCAGTGAAAGCGGGACAGGCGGGACCCAGTACTTC.

The chain recombines TRBV28 with TRBJ2-4; 7 nucleotides agree with TRBD1. Germline lookup yields CDR1 MDHEN and CDR2 SYDVKM. V lost 6 bases, J lost 0 bases, and 5 bases stayed unmatched. The CDR3 runs 15 residues. This chain's CDR3 is CASRGQSLAKNIQYF. The CDR3 DNA is TGTGCCAGCAGGGGACAGAGTCTAGCCAAAAACATTCAGTACTTC.

CDR3: CASSDGQGETDTQYF. The CDR3, as DNA: TGTGCCAGCAGTGACGGACAGGGGGAAACAGATACGCAGTATTTT. The chain recombines TRBV6-4 with TRBJ2-3, with TRBD1 matching over 10 bases. Looked up from germline, CDR1 is MRHNA and CDR2 is SNTAGT. V was pared by 2 bases and J by 3 bases, with 2 bases of the junction left unmatched. The CDR3 consists of 15 residues.

The chain carries TRBV19 and TRBJ1-5; D is undetermined. CDR3 length: 14 amino acids. Looked up from germline, CDR1 is LNHDA and CDR2 is SQIVND (reference sequence). Deletions cut 6 bases from V and 2 bases from J, with 11 bases between. CDR3 region: CASSETGGNQPQHF. DNA of the CDR3: TGTGCCAGTAGCGAAACGGGAGGCAATCAGCCCCAGCATTTT.

This sequence joins TRBV19 and TRBJ2-4; D is unresolved. V was cut by 3 bases and J by 2 bases, with 14 bases left in between. The germline V gene has CDR1 LNHDA and CDR2 SQIVND (reference sequence). There are 16 residues in the CDR3. The CDR3 loop is CASSIENHSTKNIQYF. As DNA, the CDR3 is TGTGCCAGTAGTATCGAGAACCACAGCACCAAAAACATTCAGTACTTC. The entire variable domain, with the rest obtained from reference TRBV19 and TRBJ2-4, is as follows: DGGITQSPKYLFRKEGQNVTLSCEQNLNHDAMYWYRQDPGQGLRLIYYSQIVNDFQKGDIAEGYSVSREKKESFPLTVTSAQKNPTAFYLCASSIENHSTKNIQYFGAGTRLSVL.

The rearrangement links TRBV5-1 to TRBJ2-7; D may be TRBD2 (5 bases). This CDR3 has 15 amino acids. The germline V and J ends were trimmed by 4 bases and 3 bases, with 17 bases remaining between them. The germline gives CDR1 SGHRS, CDR2 YFSETQ. CDR3 protein: CASSRIGAAYYEQYF. DNA of the CDR3: TGCGCCAGCAGCCGAATAGGAGCGGCTTACTACGAGCAGTACTTC. Full variable domain (remainder filled in from reference TRBV5-1 and TRBJ2-7): KAGVTQTPRYLIKTRGQQVTLSCSPISGHRSVSWYQQTPGQGLQFLFEYFSETQRNKGNFPGRFSGRQFSNSRSEMNVSTLELGDSALYLCASSRIGAAYYEQYFGPGTRLTVT.

The chain links TRBV7-9 to TRBJ2-1; 8 nucleotides line up with TRBD1. Germline V gene lookup returns CDR1 SEHNR and CDR2 FQNEAQ (reference sequence). This CDR3 contains 19 residues. Trimming took 4 bases from V and 0 from J; bases not matched to a gene: 14. In DNA, the CDR3 is TGTGCCAGCAGCTCTAGGACAGGGATTGCAGGAAGCTCCTACAATGAGCAGTTCTTC. Residues: CASSSRTGIAGSSYNEQFF.

The chain combines TRBV11-3 with TRBJ2-2; no clear D. CDR1 is SGHNT, CDR2 YENEEA, per germline. V lost 3 bases and J 2 bases, leaving 10 bases between the germline ends. The CDR3 length is 15 residues. This CDR3 is CASSLGFQNTGELFF. CDR3 sequence (DNA): TGTGCCAGCAGCTTGGGCTTCCAAAACACCGGGGAGCTGTTTTTT.

About this clone: Different DNA sequences within this sample yield the same CDR3. The V call is TRBV28, the J call TRBJ2-1, with 8 bases that match TRBD2. The trim removed 6 bases at V and 1 base at J, leaving 5 bases unmatched. Germline V gene lookup returns CDR1 MDHEN and CDR2 SYDVKM. This CDR3 is built from 15 residues. CDR3 protein: CASRSSGRSYNEQFF. In nucleotides, the CDR3 is TGTGCCAGCAGATCAAGCGGGAGATCCTACAATGAGCAGTTCTTC.

The V gene is TRBV29-1, the J gene TRBJ2-3; the D gene is possibly TRBD1 (5 bases). V was clipped by 1 base and J by 0 bases, with 11 bases between them. The CDR3 is 15 residues long. Germline-derived CDR1 and CDR2 are SQVTM and ANQGSEA. CDR3 protein: CSVEGAGWSTDTQYF. The CDR3 DNA reads as TGCAGCGTTGAAGGGGCAGGGTGGAGCACAGATACGCAGTATTTT.

The chain has TRBV9 and TRBJ2-7, with 7 bases that match TRBD2. The CDR3 totals 16 residues. Germline CDR1 reads SGDLS; CDR2 reads YYNGEE. V lost 4 bases to trimming and J lost 0 bases; unmatched junction nucleotides: 10. CDR3 sequence: CASSPRLRGSSYEQYF. CDR3 bases: TGTGCCAGCAGCCCCCGTCTGCGGGGGAGCTCCTACGAGCAGTACTTC.

The gene calls are TRBV10-1 and TRBJ2-3, with TRBD1 identical over 7 bases. CDR1 is WNHNN and CDR2 is SYGVQD in the germline V gene (reference sequence). This CDR3 is 15 amino acids long. J gave up 2 bases and V 3 bases, and 5 bases lay outside the gene matches. The CDR3 sequence: CASSESQGSTDTQYF. The CDR3 bases are TGCGCCAGCAGTGAATCACAGGGGTCCACAGATACGCAGTATTTT.

The chain joins TRBV7-3 to TRBJ2-2; unclear D gene. CDR3 size: 14 residues. Trimming pared 2 bases from V and 4 bases from J, leaving 8 bases between. Germline V gene lookup returns CDR1 SGHTA and CDR2 FQGTGA. The CDR3 nucleotides are TGTGCCAGCAGCTTATCTGTGGGCACCGGGGAGCTGTTTTTT. Residues: CASSLSVGTGELFF.